The next 18 T cell receptor beta chains were all read from a single sample in a study of T cell responses to AZD1222 COVID-19 vaccine (dated by TCRdb to the early 2020s). Library construction relied on the immunoSEQ multiplex PCR assay. As stored in TCRdb, this immuneACCESS dataset retains in-frame rearrangements with V and J assigned. A fraction of the clones does not appear; measured against another copy, unresolved V genes explain less than half of the discrepancy, and the remainder lacks a known reason. For this sample the table gives tens of thousands of clones, of which roughly 85% were detected only once. The top ten clones comprise about 1.6% of the sample. Reading the label with the study, this specimen's time point is: baseline before first vaccination. Sequenced material: peripheral blood, taken on day 0 of AZD1222 vaccination. These receptors all come from an adult in good health.

The CDR3 DNA reads TGTGCCAGCAGCCCCTACACGACTGCCGCACAAGAGACCCAGTACTTC. This gives the protein CASSPYTTAAQETQYF. The chain employs TRBV7-9 and TRBJ2-5, with D unclear. Germline V CDR1 and CDR2: SEHNR, FQNEAQ (reference sequence). Trimming cost V 5 bases and J 2 bases, with 18 bases left between them. This CDR3 comprises 16 residues.

The rearrangement uses TRBV7-2 and TRBJ2-7, with 9 bases identical to TRBD1. The CDR3 extends over 14 amino acids. The ends lost 1 base at V and 2 bases at J; junction bases unmatched: 0. Germline V gene sequence: CDR1 SGHTA, CDR2 FQGNSA. The CDR3 nucleotides are TGTGCCAGCAGCTTAGGGACAGGGGCCTACGAGCAGTACTTC. Translation: CASSLGTGAYEQYF.

The chain joins TRBV7-8 to TRBJ2-7; 7 positions match TRBD1. The germline V gene has CDR1 SGHVS and CDR2 FQNEAQ. The CDR3 is made up of 14 amino acids. Germline trimming cut 5 bases from V and 2 bases from J; bases unmatched to any gene: 6. The CDR3 is CASSLGTATYEQYF. In nucleotides, the CDR3 is TGTGCCAGCAGCCTCGGGACAGCAACCTACGAGCAGTACTTC.

The chain employs TRBV5-6 and TRBJ2-5; D is perhaps TRBD2 (6 bases). Germline values: CDR1 SGHDT, CDR2 YYEEEE. This CDR3 comprises 16 residues. Trimming shortened V by 4 bases and J by 2 bases, and 18 bases separated the two germline ends. For the CDR3, the DNA is TGTGCCAGCAGCCCCTGGGGGGTCCTCGGTCAAGAGACCCAGTACTTC. As protein: CASSPWGVLGQETQYF. The entire variable domain, with the rest obtained from reference TRBV5-6 and TRBJ2-5, is as follows: DAGVTQSPTHLIKTRGQQVTLRCSPKSGHDTVSWYQQALGQGPQFIFQYYEEEERQRGNFPDRFSGHQFPNYSSELNVNALLLGDSALYLCASSPWGVLGQETQYFGPGTRLLVL.

This clone was counted only a few times. CDR3 DNA sequence: TGCGCCAGCAGCCAAGCAGGGACTAGCGGGAGTAGGAACACCGGGGAGCTGTTTTTT. Its protein is CASSQAGTSGSRNTGELFF. This rearrangement joins TRBV4-3 to TRBJ2-2; 14 bases are a match to TRBD2. The CDR3 has 19 residues. J gave up 1 base and V 1 base, and 5 bases lay outside the gene matches. From germline, CDR1 is LGHNA and CDR2 YSLEER.

The V gene is TRBV5-1, the J gene TRBJ2-3; D is unclear. Between the trimmed V and J ends, which lost 1 base and 1 base, there was a span of 10 bases. Germline CDR1 reads SGHRS; CDR2 reads YFSETQ. The CDR3 runs to 15 residues. CDR3 protein: CASSLSSPGTDTQYF. CDR3 bases: TGCGCCAGCAGCTTGTCTTCACCCGGCACAGATACGCAGTATTTT.

The rearrangement joins TRBV18 to TRBJ2-2, with D possibly being TRBD1 or TRBD2 (5 bases each). The germline V gene has CDR1 KGHSH and CDR2 LQKENI. The CDR3 has 14 amino acids. V dropped 5 bases and J dropped 0 bases, with 7 bases sitting between them. The CDR3 spells CASSMGPNTGELFF. The CDR3, as DNA: TGTGCCAGCTCAATGGGACCGAACACCGGGGAGCTGTTTTTT.

V gene TRBV7-9 combines with J gene TRBJ1-1, with D perhaps TRBD1 (6 bases). Germline V gives CDR1 SEHNR, CDR2 FQNEAQ (reference sequence). V was shortened by 5 bases and J by 11 bases, with 27 bases between the two germline ends. There are 16 residues in the CDR3. CDR3 protein: CASSPDRTEKLTGAFF. DNA for the CDR3: TGTGCCAGCAGCCCCGACCGGACAGAAAAGCTTACTGGGGCTTTCTTT.

This sequence joins TRBV19 and TRBJ1-5; D uncertain. The CDR3 contains 17 residues. The germline V and J ends were trimmed by 4 bases and 0 bases, with 16 bases remaining between them. CDR1 LNHDA and CDR2 SQIVND come from the germline V gene (reference sequence). The DNA for the CDR3 is TGTGCCAGTAGTAGCCGGGCTGCCAGCCTTAGCAATCAGCCCCAGCATTTT. It specifies CASSSRAASLSNQPQHF.

The chain's CDR3 is CASSFRAGPTDTQYF. The CDR3 DNA reads TGTGCCAGCAGCTTTCGAGCGGGGCCAACAGATACGCAGTATTTT. The chain combines TRBV7-2 with TRBJ2-3; 7 positions agree with TRBD2. The germline V gene has CDR1 SGHTA and CDR2 FQGNSA. J gave up 3 bases and V 3 bases, and 6 bases lay outside the gene matches. The CDR3 length is 15 residues.

The CDR3 bases are TGTGCCAGCAGCTTACAGGTCCTGAACACTGAAGCTTTCTTT. Translation: CASSLQVLNTEAFF. V gene TRBV7-3 combines with J gene TRBJ1-1; D gene ambiguous. Between the trimmed V and J ends, which lost 2 bases and 0 bases, there was a span of 7 bases. This CDR3 region has 14 residues. Germline CDR1 is SGHTA and CDR2 is FQGTGA.

V is TRBV7-3 and J is TRBJ1-1, with unresolved D. Germline-derived CDR1 and CDR2 are SGHTA and FQGTGA. The CDR3 consists of 16 residues. With 1 base removed from V and 4 bases from J, the gap between germline ends came to 16 bases. In DNA, the CDR3 is TGTGCCAGCAGCTTAAACGGCAGAACAGACCTCACTGAAGCTTTCTTT. The encoded protein is CASSLNGRTDLTEAFF. The entire variable domain, with the rest obtained from reference TRBV7-3 and TRBJ1-1, is as follows: GAGVSQTPSNKVTEKGKYVELRCDPISGHTALYWYRQSLGQGPEFLIYFQGTGAADDSGLPNDRFFAVRPEGSVSTLKIQRTERGDSAVYLCASSLNGRTDLTEAFFGQGTRLTVV.

The chain uses TRBV3-1 (or the pseudogene TRBV3-2) and TRBJ2-7, with a tentative D call TRBD2 (5 bases). This CDR3 has 17 amino acids. Germline V gene lookup returns CDR1 LGHDT and CDR2 YNNKEL (reference sequence). V lost 0 bases, J lost 3 bases, and 18 bases lay in between. DNA for the CDR3: TGTGCCAGCAGCCAAGAATCCGGAGCGGCAAAGCTCTACGAGCAGTACTTC. This gives the protein CASSQESGAAKLYEQYF.

The J gene is TRBJ2-1, the V gene TRBV11-3; D is possibly TRBD1 or TRBD2 (6 bases each). There are 19 residues in the CDR3. Trimming removed 2 bases from V and 3 bases from J, with 23 bases in between. Per germline, CDR1 SGHNT and CDR2 YENEEA. Here the CDR3 DNA reads TGTGCCAGCAGCTTAAGGGGGGACTCATCCCCTTTCAACTACAATGAGCAGTTCTTC. It codes for CASSLRGDSSPFNYNEQFF.

The gene calls are TRBV6-6 and TRBJ2-1; 11 bases line up with TRBD2. This CDR3 contains 14 residues. Trimming cost V 10 bases and J 2 bases; bases outside gene matches: 4. The germline gives CDR1 MNHNY, CDR2 SVGAGI (reference sequence). The CDR3 loop is CATLAGGPYNEQFF. DNA for the CDR3: TGTGCCACCCTAGCGGGAGGACCCTACAATGAGCAGTTCTTC.

This CDR3 reads CASSPDWVYGYTF. Written as DNA, the CDR3 is TGTGCCAGCAGCCCGGACTGGGTCTATGGCTACACCTTC. The chain recombines TRBV7-2 with TRBJ1-2; no clear D gene. Trimming left V 5 bases short and J 4 bases short, with 11 bases between. CDR3 length: 13 residues. Per germline, CDR1 SGHTA and CDR2 FQGNSA.

The V gene is TRBV5-5, the J gene TRBJ2-1, with D possibly TRBD2 on 7 matching bases. Looked up from germline, CDR1 is SGHKS and CDR2 is YYEKEE (reference sequence). This CDR3 contains 15 residues. V dropped 3 bases and J dropped 2 bases, with 12 bases sitting between them. CDR3 in DNA: TGTGCCAGCAGCTCAGAGGGGGGGACCTACAATGAGCAGTTCTTC. This gives the protein CASSSEGGTYNEQFF.

CDR3 DNA: TGTGCCAGCAGTTTATCGGGGTCTACTGAAGCTTTCTTT. Translated, it gives CASSLSGSTEAFF. The chain combines TRBV27 with TRBJ1-1; D is unresolved. The germline V and J ends were trimmed by 0 bases and 5 bases, with 7 bases remaining between them. CDR3 length: 13 residues. The germline gives CDR1 MNHEY, CDR2 SMNVEV (reference sequence).